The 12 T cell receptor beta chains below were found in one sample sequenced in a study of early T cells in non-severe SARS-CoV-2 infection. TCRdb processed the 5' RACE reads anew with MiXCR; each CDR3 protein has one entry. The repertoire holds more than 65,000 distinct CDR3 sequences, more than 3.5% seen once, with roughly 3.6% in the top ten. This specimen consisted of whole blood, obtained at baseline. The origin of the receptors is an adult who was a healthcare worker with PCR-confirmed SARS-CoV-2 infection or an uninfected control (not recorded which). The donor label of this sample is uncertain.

The CDR3 nucleotides read TGTGCCAGCAGCTTCCACAGGGGGAACGGCGGCTACACCTTC. Residues: CASSFHRGNGGYTF. V and J are TRBV11-2 and TRBJ1-2; 8 nucleotides agree with TRBD1. The CDR3 runs to 14 residues. Germline CDR1 and CDR2: SGHAT and FQNNGV. The J segment lost 8 bases and the V segment lost 3 bases, leaving 8 bases of the junction unmatched.

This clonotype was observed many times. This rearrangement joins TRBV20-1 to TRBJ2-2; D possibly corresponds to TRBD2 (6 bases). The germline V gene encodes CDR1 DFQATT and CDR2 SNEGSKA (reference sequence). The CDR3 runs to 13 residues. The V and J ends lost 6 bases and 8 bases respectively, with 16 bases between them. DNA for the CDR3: TGCAGTGCCCGGAGGGACTGGATGGGGGAGCTGTTTTTT. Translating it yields CSARRDWMGELFF.

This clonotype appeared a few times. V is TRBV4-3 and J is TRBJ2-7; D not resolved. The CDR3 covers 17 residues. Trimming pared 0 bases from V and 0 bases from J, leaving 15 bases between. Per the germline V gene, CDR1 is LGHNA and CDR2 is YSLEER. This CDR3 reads CASSQDCGLDSSYEQYF. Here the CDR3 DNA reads TGCGCCAGCAGCCAAGATTGCGGTCTAGATTCCTCCTACGAGCAGTACTTC.

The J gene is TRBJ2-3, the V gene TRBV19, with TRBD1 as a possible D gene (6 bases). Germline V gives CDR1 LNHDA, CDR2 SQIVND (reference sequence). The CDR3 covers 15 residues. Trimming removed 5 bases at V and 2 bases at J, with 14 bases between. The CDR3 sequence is CASSRAQGTTDTQYF. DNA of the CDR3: TGTGCCAGTAGTCGGGCACAGGGTACCACAGATACGCAGTATTTT.

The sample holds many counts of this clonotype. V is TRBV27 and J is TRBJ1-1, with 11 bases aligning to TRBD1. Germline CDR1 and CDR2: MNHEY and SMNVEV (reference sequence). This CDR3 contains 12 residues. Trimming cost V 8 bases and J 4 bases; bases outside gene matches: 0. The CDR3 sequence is CASGTGGTEAFF. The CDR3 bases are TGTGCCAGCGGGACAGGGGGCACTGAAGCTTTCTTT.

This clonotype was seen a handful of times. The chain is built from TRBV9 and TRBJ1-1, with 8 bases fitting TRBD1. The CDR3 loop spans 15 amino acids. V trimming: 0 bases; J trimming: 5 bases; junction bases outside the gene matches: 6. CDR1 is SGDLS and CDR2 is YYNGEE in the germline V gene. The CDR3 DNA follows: TGTGCCAGCAGCGTAGTGGCAGGGGGCTTAACTGAAGCTTTCTTT. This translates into CASSVVAGGLTEAFF. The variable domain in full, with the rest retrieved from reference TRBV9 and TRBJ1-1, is DSGVTQTPKHLITATGQRVTLRCSPRSGDLSVYWYQQSLDQGLQFLIQYYNGEERAKGNILERFSAQQFPDLHSELNLSSLELGDSALYFCASSVVAGGLTEAFFGQGTRLTVV.

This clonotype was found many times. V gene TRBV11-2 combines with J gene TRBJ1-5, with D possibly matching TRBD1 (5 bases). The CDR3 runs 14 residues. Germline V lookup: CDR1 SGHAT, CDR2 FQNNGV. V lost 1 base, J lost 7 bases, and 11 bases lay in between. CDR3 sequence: CASSLAGGKQPQHF. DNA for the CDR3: TGTGCCAGCAGCTTAGCCGGGGGGAAGCAGCCCCAGCATTTT.

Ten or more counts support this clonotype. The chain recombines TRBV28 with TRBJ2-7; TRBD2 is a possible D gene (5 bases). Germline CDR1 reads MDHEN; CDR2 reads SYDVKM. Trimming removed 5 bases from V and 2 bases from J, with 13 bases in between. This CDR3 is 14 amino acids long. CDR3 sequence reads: CASSHLGETYEQYF. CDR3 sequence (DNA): TGTGCCAGCAGTCACCTCGGGGAGACCTACGAGCAGTACTTC. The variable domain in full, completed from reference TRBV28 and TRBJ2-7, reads DVKVTQSSRYLVKRTGEKVFLECVQDMDHENMFWYRQDPGLGLRLIYFSYDVKMKEKGDIPEGYSVSREKKERFSLILESASTNQTSMYLCASSHLGETYEQYFGPGTRLTVT.

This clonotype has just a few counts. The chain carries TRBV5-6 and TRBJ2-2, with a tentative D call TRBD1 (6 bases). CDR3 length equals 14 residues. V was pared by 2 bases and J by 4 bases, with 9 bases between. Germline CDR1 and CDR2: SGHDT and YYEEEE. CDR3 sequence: CASSFTGLTGELFF. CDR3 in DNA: TGTGCCAGCAGCTTCACAGGGCTCACCGGGGAGCTGTTTTTT.

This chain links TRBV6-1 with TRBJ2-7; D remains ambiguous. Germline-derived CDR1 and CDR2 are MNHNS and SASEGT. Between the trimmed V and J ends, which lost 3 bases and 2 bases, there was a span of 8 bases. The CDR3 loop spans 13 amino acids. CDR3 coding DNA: TGTGCCAGCAGTGAGGCCTACACCTACGAGCAGTACTTC. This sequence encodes CASSEAYTYEQYF.

Here the CDR3 DNA reads TGCGCCAGCAGCCTGGGACAGGGATCGAGTGAGCAGTTCTTC. This encodes CASSLGQGSSEQFF. The chain employs TRBV5-1 and TRBJ2-1; TRBD1 matches at 9 bases. Trimming took 4 bases from V and 9 from J; bases not matched to a gene: 8. Per the germline V gene, CDR1 is SGHRS and CDR2 is YFSETQ. This CDR3 spans 14 amino acids.

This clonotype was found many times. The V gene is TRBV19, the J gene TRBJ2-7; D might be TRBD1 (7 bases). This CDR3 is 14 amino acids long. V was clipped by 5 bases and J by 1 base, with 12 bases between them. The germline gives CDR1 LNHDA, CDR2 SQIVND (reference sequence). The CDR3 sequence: CASSGRTGSYEQYF. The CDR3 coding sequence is TGTGCCAGTAGTGGGAGGACAGGATCCTACGAGCAGTACTTC.